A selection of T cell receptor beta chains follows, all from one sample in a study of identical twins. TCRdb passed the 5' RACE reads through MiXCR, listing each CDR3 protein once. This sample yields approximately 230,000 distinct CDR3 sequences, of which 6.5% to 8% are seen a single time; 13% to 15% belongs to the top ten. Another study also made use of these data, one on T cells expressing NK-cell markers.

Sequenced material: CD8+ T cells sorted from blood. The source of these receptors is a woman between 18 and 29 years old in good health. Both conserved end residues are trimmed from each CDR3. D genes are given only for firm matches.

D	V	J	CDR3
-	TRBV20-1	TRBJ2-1	SVPKEEYNEQF
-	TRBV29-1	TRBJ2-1	SVYLTPDNEQF
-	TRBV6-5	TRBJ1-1	ASSYGTITEAF
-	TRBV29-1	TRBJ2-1	SVVGQVNEQF
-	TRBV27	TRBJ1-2	ASSKGGGYGYT
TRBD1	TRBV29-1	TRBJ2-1	SAPGTDYNEQF
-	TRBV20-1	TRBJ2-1	SASDLASGYSYNEQF
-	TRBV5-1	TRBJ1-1	ASSLAVGGAEAF
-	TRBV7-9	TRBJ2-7	ASSLQDEQY
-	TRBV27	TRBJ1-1	ASSLFGSGSTEAF
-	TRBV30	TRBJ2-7	AWSVGGEQY
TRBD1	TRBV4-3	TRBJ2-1	ASSQDQGTGSDEQF
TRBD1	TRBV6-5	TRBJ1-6	ASSYTGTGAQVR
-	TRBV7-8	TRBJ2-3	ASSSVTDTQY
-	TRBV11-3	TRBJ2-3	ASSPLLGDTQY
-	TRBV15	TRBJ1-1	ATTPEEGHNTEAF
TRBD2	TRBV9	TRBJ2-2	ASSVPSGRANTGELF
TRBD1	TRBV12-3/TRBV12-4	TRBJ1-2	ASSSGQRYDYT
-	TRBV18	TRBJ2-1	ASSYQTGNSYNEQF
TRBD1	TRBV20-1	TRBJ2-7	SAREVTRGTEQY
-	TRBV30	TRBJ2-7	AWSDPGLSGWAGEQY
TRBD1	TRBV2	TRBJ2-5	ASIRTGLGETQY
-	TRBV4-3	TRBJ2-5	ASSQLQSETQY
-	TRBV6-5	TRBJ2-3	ASSYAGGLSTDTQY
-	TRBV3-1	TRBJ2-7	ASAFPGDEQY
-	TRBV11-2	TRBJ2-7	ASSSGLTYEQY
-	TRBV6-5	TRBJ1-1	ASSSRPGVGGAF
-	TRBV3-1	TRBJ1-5	ASSPGLVGWQPQH
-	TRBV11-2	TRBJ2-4	ASSLENPGSLLAKNIQY
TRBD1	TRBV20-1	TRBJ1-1	SAPGTGAEAF
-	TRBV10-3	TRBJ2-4	AISKHKGKNIQY
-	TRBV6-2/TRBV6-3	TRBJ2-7	ASSYAGEGPYEQY
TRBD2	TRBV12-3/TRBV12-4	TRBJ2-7	ASLKDGGSLYEQY
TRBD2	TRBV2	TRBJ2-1	ASRGASSLSWGGF
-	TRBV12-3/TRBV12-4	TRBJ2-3	ASSRRRASTDTQY
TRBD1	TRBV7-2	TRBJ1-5	ASSLGAGGYNQPQH
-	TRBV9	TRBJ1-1	ASRAANTEAF
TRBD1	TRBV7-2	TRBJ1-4	ASSLRGYDEKLF
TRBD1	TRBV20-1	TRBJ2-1	SANTGGGEQF
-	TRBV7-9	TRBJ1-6	ASSLTNSPLH
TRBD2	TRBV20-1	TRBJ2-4	SARPTSGLAKNIQY
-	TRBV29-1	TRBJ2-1	SVVREGNEQF
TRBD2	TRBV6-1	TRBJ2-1	ASSEDGSGSDEQF
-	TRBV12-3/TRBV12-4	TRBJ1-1	ASSFWVANTEAF
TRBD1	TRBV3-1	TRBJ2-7	ASRATGTYEQY